Listed here are 25 T cell receptor beta chains from one sample, sequenced in a study of blood T cell repertoires in COVID-19. TCRdb's copy holds only in-frame clones and misses some; the assay was immunoSEQ multiplex PCR. The sample yields around 110,000 clones, around 78% seen once. Sequencing was done on a sample of peripheral blood. These receptor sequences come from a man in his thirties or forties with acute or convalescent COVID-19.

The chain couples TRBV5-1 to TRBJ2-6; D is unclear. The CDR3 has 17 residues. V dropped 2 bases and J dropped 1 base, with 13 bases sitting between them. Germline CDR1 SGHRS, CDR2 YFSETQ. CDR3 nucleotides: TGCGCCAGCAGCTTTGAACAATTCGTTTCTGGGGCCAACGTCCTGACTTTC. It translates to CASSFEQFVSGANVLTF.

The V and J genes are TRBV7-3 and TRBJ2-1, with D tentatively TRBD1 (6 bases). The CDR3 totals 14 residues. Germline values: CDR1 SGHTA, CDR2 FQGTGA. The V end was cut by 5 bases, the J end by 2 bases, with 10 bases between. The CDR3 protein is CASSVGGTYNEQFF. In DNA, the CDR3 is TGTGCCAGCAGCGTAGGGGGAACCTACAATGAGCAGTTCTTC.

CDR3 in DNA: TGTGCCAGCAGCTTAGTTGCCGGTAGCACCGGGGAGCTGTTTTTT. Amino acids: CASSLVAGSTGELFF. This sequence joins TRBV7-9 and TRBJ2-2; D is unresolved. In germline, CDR1 is SEHNR, CDR2 FQNEAQ (reference sequence). The germline V and J ends were trimmed by 1 base and 4 bases, with 10 bases remaining between them. The length of the CDR3 is 15 residues.

The chain combines TRBV6-1 with TRBJ1-4; D might be TRBD1 (6 bases). The CDR3 runs to 14 residues. Trimming cost V 3 bases and J 6 bases, with 11 bases left between them. Germline values: CDR1 MNHNS, CDR2 SASEGT. CDR3 sequence (DNA): TGTGCCAGCAGTGACAGGGGAAGCGATGAAAAACTGTTTTTT. Translating gives CASSDRGSDEKLFF.

This clone came up once. This chain joins TRBV5-1 and TRBJ2-1; TRBD2 matches 11 bases. V was pared by 1 base and J by 5 bases, with 5 bases of the junction left unmatched. This CDR3 region has 16 residues. Germline V gene sequence: CDR1 SGHRS, CDR2 YFSETQ. The CDR3 region has the DNA TGCGCCAGCAGCTTGCTGACTAGCGGGAAGAACAATGAGCAGTTCTTC. The encoded protein is CASSLLTSGKNNEQFF.

In its sample, this clone was seen a few times. The chain carries TRBV30 and TRBJ1-6, with TRBD1 matching 9 bases. Looked up from germline, CDR1 is GTSNPN and CDR2 is SVGIG (reference sequence). After removal of 3 bases from V and 9 bases from J, the junction contained 3 bases not matched to a gene. The CDR3 runs to 13 residues. The CDR3 reads CAWRYRGPSPLHF. The CDR3, as DNA: TGTGCCTGGAGGTACAGGGGGCCTTCACCCCTCCACTTT.

This chain uses TRBV6-5 with TRBJ2-7; 8 nucleotides align to TRBD2. Looked up from germline, CDR1 is MNHEY and CDR2 is SVGAGI. There are 14 residues in the CDR3. V lost 6 bases, J lost 7 bases, and 11 bases stayed unmatched. The CDR3 protein is CASRRGAGEREQYV. The CDR3 DNA reads TGTGCCAGCAGGAGAGGAGCGGGAGAGAGGGAGCAGTACGTC.

This rearrangement joins TRBV5-5 to TRBJ1-1; D is unresolved. The CDR3 sequence is 15 residues long. The ends were cut back, 4 bases at V and 10 bases at J, with 23 bases in the middle. Germline V gene data show CDR1 as SGHKS and CDR2 as YYEKEE (reference sequence). The DNA for the CDR3 is TGTGCCAGCAGCCTTCAAAACCTCGCAGTACGGGGAGCTTTCTTT. As protein: CASSLQNLAVRGAFF.

V usage is TRBV6-5 and J usage is TRBJ2-2; perhaps TRBD2 as D (5 bases). The CDR3 runs 12 residues. Germline V gene data show CDR1 as MNHEY and CDR2 as SVGAGI. The V end lost 8 bases, the J end lost 4 bases, and 8 bases lay between the germline ends. CDR3 sequence (DNA): TGTGCCAGCGGGAGTCGCACCGGGGAGCTGTTTTTT. It yields the protein CASGSRTGELFF.

In its sample, this clone was seen once. This chain links TRBV13 with TRBJ2-7; D gene ambiguous. V was pared by 4 bases and J by 0 bases, with 13 bases between. CDR1 and CDR2 (germline): PRHDT, FYEKMQ (reference sequence). There are 15 residues in the CDR3. The CDR3 sequence: CASSSLSESSYEQYV. In nucleotides, the CDR3 is TGTGCCAGCAGCTCATTAAGCGAGAGCTCCTACGAGCAGTACGTC.

The rearrangement links TRBV4-2 to TRBJ2-7; a weak D match, TRBD2 (6 bases). The germline CDR1 and CDR2 sequences are LGHNA and YNFKEQ. V was clipped by 1 base and J by 6 bases, with 19 bases between them. There are 16 residues in the CDR3. CDR3 DNA sequence: TGTGCCAGCAGCCAAGGGGCTAGCGAGGATTCTACCGAGCAGTACTTC. Protein sequence: CASSQGASEDSTEQYF.

This chain's CDR3 is CASSDSAGQGHNEQFF. CDR3 nucleotide sequence: TGTGCCAGCAGTGACTCTGCGGGACAGGGTCACAATGAGCAGTTCTTC. V and J are TRBV6-4 and TRBJ2-1; TRBD1 agrees at 9 bases. Germline V lookup: CDR1 MRHNA, CDR2 SNTAGT. This CDR3 spans 16 amino acids. J lost 5 bases, V lost 0 bases, and 5 bases had no gene match.

The rearrangement uses TRBV30 and TRBJ1-3; no clear D gene. Germline loops: CDR1 GTSNPN, CDR2 SVGIG (reference sequence). This CDR3 is 13 amino acids long. V lost 8 bases, J lost 1 base, and 12 bases lay in between. In DNA, the CDR3 is TGTGCCGTCGGGGTAGCGTCTGGAAACACCATATATTTT. Translated, it gives CAVGVASGNTIYF.

The chain recombines TRBV6-5 with TRBJ2-5; D possibly corresponds to TRBD2 (5 bases). This CDR3 has 15 amino acids. CDR1 and CDR2 from the germline V gene are MNHEY and SVGAGI. V lost 5 bases to trimming and J lost 6 bases, with 19 bases between them. CDR3 sequence (DNA): TGTGCCAGCAGTAAGACTACCGTATCCTCGAAGACCCAGTACTTC. Amino acid sequence: CASSKTTVSSKTQYF.

The V call is TRBV4-3, the J call TRBJ1-2; TRBD1 agrees at 10 bases. Trimming at V came to 0 bases and at J to 6 bases, leaving 4 bases not matched to a gene. CDR3 length: 15 amino acids. Germline V gene sequence: CDR1 LGHNA, CDR2 YSLEER. The CDR3 nucleotides are TGCGCCAGCAGCCAAGATGTTGGGACAGGGGATGGCTACACCTTC. As protein: CASSQDVGTGDGYTF.

This clone was seen a single time. The chain combines TRBV19 with TRBJ1-1; 7 bases align to TRBD1. The CDR3 contains 14 residues. Trimming removed 5 bases from V and 3 bases from J; junction bases left unmatched: 6. Germline CDR1 LNHDA, CDR2 SQIVND (reference sequence). The CDR3 sequence is CASSPSTGHTEAFF. The CDR3 DNA is TGTGCCAGTAGTCCCTCGACAGGGCACACTGAAGCTTTCTTT.

This chain uses TRBV12-3 or TRBV12-4 with TRBJ2-5; the D gene is possibly TRBD2 (6 bases). Trimming left V 8 bases short and J 5 bases short, with 12 bases between. This CDR3 has 12 residues. CDR3 amino acids: CASRGGGETQYF. For the CDR3, the DNA is TGTGCCAGCCGGGGAGGTGGCGAGACCCAGTACTTC.

The chain's CDR3 is CASRRQGMNTEAFF. The CDR3 DNA sequence: TGTGCCAGCAGGAGACAGGGGATGAACACTGAAGCTTTCTTT. The rearrangement uses TRBV7-9 and TRBJ1-1; 8 bases fit TRBD1. J lost 0 bases, V lost 6 bases, and 3 bases had no gene match. Germline values: CDR1 SEHNR, CDR2 FQNEAQ (reference sequence). The CDR3 consists of 14 residues.

This clone was detected only a few times. The chain combines TRBV19 with TRBJ1-2; 7 positions agree with TRBD1. Germline V gives CDR1 LNHDA, CDR2 SQIVND (reference sequence). The junction had 18 bases not matched to a gene; V was cut back by 4 bases and J by 1 base. CDR3 length: 19 residues. The CDR3, as DNA: TGTGCCAGTAGTACCCCTGCCGGCGCGAGACAGGGAAGTAACTATGGCTACACCTTC. Translation gives CASSTPAGARQGSNYGYTF.

The chain couples TRBV16 to TRBJ2-5; the D gene is possibly TRBD1 (6 bases). Trimming cost V 4 bases and J 4 bases, with 13 bases left between them. CDR1 and CDR2 (germline): KGHSY, FQNENV. The CDR3 runs to 14 residues. DNA for the CDR3: TGTGCCAGCAGCCGCTTGGGGGCCGGAGAGACCCAGTACTTC. Translated: CASSRLGAGETQYF. Combining the CDR3 with reference TRBV16 and TRBJ2-5 gives the whole variable domain GEEVAQTPKHLVRGEGQKAKLYCAPIKGHSYVFWYQQVLKNEFKFLISFQNENVFDETGMPKERFSAKCLPNSPCSLEIQATKLEDSAVYFCASSRLGAGETQYFGPGTRLLVL.

This clone was observed once. This chain uses TRBV6-5 with TRBJ2-7, with 7 bases lining up with TRBD1. CDR3 length equals 14 residues. Trimming took 5 bases from V and 7 from J; bases not matched to a gene: 11. The germline CDR1 and CDR2 sequences are MNHEY and SVGAGI. CDR3 loop: CASSPWTGTREQYF. CDR3 nucleotides: TGTGCCAGCAGTCCCTGGACAGGAACGCGGGAGCAGTACTTC.

The chain joins TRBV3-1 (or the pseudogene TRBV3-2) to TRBJ2-2; perhaps TRBD2 as D (6 bases). Trimming removed 0 bases from V and 5 bases from J, with 16 bases in between. This CDR3 is built from 17 residues. Germline loops: CDR1 LGHDT, CDR2 YNNKEL (reference sequence). The CDR3 coding sequence is TGTGCCAGCAGCCAAGATTTTTCGGTAGGGAGGACCGGGGAGCTGTTTTTT. Translating gives CASSQDFSVGRTGELFF.

The chain carries TRBV5-4 and TRBJ2-2; TRBD1 is a possible D gene (6 bases). V gave up 0 bases and J gave up 7 bases, with 10 bases separating them. CDR3 length equals 14 residues. The germline gives CDR1 SGHNT, CDR2 YYREEE (reference sequence). DNA for the CDR3: TGTGCCAGCAGCTTGGCAGGGGCGGGCGGGGAGCTGTTTTTT. Translating gives CASSLAGAGGELFF.

The chain uses TRBV6-5 and TRBJ2-7; 8 bases line up with TRBD2. Germline lookup yields CDR1 MNHEY and CDR2 SVGAGI. CDR3 length equals 14 residues. The CDR3 reads CASAQEKGRLAGHV. The CDR3 nucleotides are TGTGCCAGCGCCCAGGAGAAGGGTCGGCTAGCGGGTCACGTC.

This chain uses TRBV6-5 with TRBJ2-1, with 11 bases that match TRBD2. In germline, CDR1 is MNHEY, CDR2 SVGAGI. The length of the CDR3 is 15 residues. V lost 2 bases, J lost 7 bases, and 4 bases stayed unmatched. CDR3 bases: TGTGCCAGCAGTTACGAGTCTAGCGGGAGGAATGAGCAGTTCTTC. This codes for CASSYESSGRNEQFF.